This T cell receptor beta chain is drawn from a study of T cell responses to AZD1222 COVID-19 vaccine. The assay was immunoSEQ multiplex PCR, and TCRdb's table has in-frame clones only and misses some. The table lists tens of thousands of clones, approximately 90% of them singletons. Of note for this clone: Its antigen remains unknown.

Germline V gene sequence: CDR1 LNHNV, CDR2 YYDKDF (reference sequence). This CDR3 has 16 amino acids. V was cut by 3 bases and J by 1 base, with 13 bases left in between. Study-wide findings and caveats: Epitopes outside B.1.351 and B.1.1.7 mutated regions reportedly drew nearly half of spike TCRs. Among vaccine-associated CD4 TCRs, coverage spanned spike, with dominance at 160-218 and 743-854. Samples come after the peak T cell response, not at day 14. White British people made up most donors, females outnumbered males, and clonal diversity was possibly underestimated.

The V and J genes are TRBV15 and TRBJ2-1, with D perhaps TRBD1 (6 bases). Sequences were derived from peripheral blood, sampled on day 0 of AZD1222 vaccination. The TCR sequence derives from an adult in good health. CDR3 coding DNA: TGTGCCACCAGCAGGCCCATTCAGGGGTCCTACAATGAGCAGTTCTTC. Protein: CATSRPIQGSYNEQFF.